This TCR beta chain was documented in a study of T cell changes during pregnancy in multiple sclerosis. The table came from immunoSEQ multiplex PCR; TCRdb's copy has only in-frame clones and leaves some out. The sample shows about 60,000 clones, around 90% of them seen only once. Looked up from germline, CDR1 is SGHTA and CDR2 is FQGNSA. V lost 5 bases and J lost 10; bases outside the gene matches: 7. This CDR3 is 14 amino acids long. The source was CD4+ T cells from peripheral blood mononuclear cells, collected in the first trimester of pregnancy. The genes are TRBV7-2 and TRBJ1-6; 8 bases are a match to TRBD1. This clonotype was sampled from a female donor with multiple sclerosis, enrolled in a pregnancy study. The CDR3 DNA follows: TGTGCCAGCAGCCCGGACAGGGTACCATCACCCCTCCACTTT. Protein sequence: CASSPDRVPSPLHF.